This TCR beta chain was identified during a study of molecular identifiers for immune sequencing clone quantification. The study, taken as a whole, reports: Clones with over 20 RNA copies captured over 98% of effector molecules but under 1% of naive ones.

CDR1 is MNHNY and CDR2 is SVGAGI in the germline V gene (reference sequence). Trimming shortened V by 4 bases and J by 5 bases, and 14 bases separated the two germline ends. This CDR3 contains 14 residues. This clonotype was counted ten times or more. The antigen remains unidentified. TCRdb redid the calling of the PCR reads with MiXCR, one entry per CDR3 protein. The sample contains 40,000 to 45,000 distinct CDR3 sequences, about 19% of which appear only once. The specimen was naive CD8+ T cells from blood, with Jurkat cell RNA spiked in. As for subset: FACS-sorted CD8+CD4-CCR7+CD45RA+ naive T cells. This chain connects TRBV6-6 to TRBJ2-5; tentatively, D is TRBD1 (6 bases). The receptor's source is a human donor in good health. Some libraries in this study had Jurkat cell RNA spiked in. Here the CDR3 DNA reads TGTGCCAGCAGTTGGATAGGGGGTCGGGAGACCCAGTACTTC. This sequence encodes CASSWIGGRETQYF.